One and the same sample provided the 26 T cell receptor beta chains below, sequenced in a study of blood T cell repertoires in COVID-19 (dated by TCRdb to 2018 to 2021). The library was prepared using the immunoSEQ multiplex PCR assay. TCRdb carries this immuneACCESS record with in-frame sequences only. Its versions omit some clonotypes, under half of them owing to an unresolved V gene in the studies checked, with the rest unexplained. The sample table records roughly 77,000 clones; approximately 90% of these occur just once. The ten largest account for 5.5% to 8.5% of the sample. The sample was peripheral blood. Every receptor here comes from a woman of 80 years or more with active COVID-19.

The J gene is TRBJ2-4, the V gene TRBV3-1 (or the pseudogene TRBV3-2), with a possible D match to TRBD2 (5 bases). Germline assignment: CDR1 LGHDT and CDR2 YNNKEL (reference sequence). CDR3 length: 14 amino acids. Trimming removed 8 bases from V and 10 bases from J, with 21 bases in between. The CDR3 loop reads CASSQLASSGIQYF. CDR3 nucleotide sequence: TGTGCCAGCTCCCAATTAGCGTCTTCGGGAATTCAGTACTTC.

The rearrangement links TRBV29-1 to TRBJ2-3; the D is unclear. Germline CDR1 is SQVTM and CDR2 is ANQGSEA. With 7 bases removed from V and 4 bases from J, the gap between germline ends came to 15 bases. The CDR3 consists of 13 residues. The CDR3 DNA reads TGCAGCGCCACGGGTGGTGAGGCAGATACGCAGTATTTT. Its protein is CSATGGEADTQYF.

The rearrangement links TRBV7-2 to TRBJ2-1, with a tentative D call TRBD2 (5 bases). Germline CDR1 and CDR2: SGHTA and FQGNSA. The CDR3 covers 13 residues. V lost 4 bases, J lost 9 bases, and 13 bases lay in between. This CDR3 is CASSWTGMGEQFF. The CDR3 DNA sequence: TGTGCCAGCAGCTGGACTGGGATGGGTGAGCAGTTCTTC.

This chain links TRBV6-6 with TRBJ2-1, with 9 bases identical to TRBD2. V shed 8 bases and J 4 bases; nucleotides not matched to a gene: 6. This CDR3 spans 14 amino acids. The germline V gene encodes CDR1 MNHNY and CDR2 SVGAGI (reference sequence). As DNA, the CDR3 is TGTGCCAGCCGGCTAGCGGGGATTTACAATGAGCAGTTCTTC. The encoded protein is CASRLAGIYNEQFF.

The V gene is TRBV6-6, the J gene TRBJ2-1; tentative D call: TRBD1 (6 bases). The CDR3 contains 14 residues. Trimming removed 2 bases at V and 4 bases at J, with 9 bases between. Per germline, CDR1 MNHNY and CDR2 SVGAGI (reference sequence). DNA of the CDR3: TGTGCCAGCAGTTACAGGACAGAATACAATGAGCAGTTCTTC. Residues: CASSYRTEYNEQFF.

CDR3 in DNA: TGTGCCAGCACTCGCGCAGGGGGAACCGGGGAGCTGTTTTTT. This translates into CASTRAGGTGELFF. V is TRBV9 and J is TRBJ2-2, with TRBD1 identical over 7 bases. Trimming cost V 6 bases and J 5 bases; bases outside gene matches: 7. CDR1 is SGDLS and CDR2 is YYNGEE in the germline V gene. The CDR3 is 14 amino acids.

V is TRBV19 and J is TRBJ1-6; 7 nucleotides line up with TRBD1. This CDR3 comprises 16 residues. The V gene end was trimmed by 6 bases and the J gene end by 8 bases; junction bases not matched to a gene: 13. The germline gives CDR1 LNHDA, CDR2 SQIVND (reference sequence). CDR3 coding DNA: TGTGCCAGTAGCGAAATAAACAGGGGCGTTGATTCACCCCTCCACTTT. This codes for CASSEINRGVDSPLHF. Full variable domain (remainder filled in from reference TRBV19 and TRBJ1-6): DGGITQSPKYLFRKEGQNVTLSCEQNLNHDAMYWYRQDPGQGLRLIYYSQIVNDFQKGDIAEGYSVSREKKESFPLTVTSAQKNPTAFYLCASSEINRGVDSPLHFGNGTRLTVT.

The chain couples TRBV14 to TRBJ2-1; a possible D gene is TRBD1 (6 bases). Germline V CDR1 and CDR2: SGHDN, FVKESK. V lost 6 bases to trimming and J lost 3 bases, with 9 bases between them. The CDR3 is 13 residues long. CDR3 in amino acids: CASRLDSYNEQFF. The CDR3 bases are TGTGCCAGCAGACTGGACAGCTACAATGAGCAGTTCTTC.

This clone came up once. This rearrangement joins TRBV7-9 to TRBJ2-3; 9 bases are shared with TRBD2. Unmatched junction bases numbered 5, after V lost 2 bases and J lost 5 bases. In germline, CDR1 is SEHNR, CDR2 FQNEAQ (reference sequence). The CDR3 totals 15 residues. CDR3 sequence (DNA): TGTGCCAGCAGCTTACCTAGCGGGGATGGAGATACGCAGTATTTT. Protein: CASSLPSGDGDTQYF.

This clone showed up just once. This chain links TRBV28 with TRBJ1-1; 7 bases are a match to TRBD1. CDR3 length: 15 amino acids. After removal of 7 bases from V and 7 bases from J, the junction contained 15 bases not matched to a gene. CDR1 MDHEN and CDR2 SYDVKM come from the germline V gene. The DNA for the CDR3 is TGTGCCAGCACCGGACAGGCGTTAAATGTCTATGAAGCTTTCTTT. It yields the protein CASTGQALNVYEAFF. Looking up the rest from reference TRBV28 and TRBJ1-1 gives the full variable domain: DVKVTQSSRYLVKRTGEKVFLECVQDMDHENMFWYRQDPGLGLRLIYFSYDVKMKEKGDIPEGYSVSREKKERFSLILESASTNQTSMYLCASTGQALNVYEAFFGQGTRLTVV.

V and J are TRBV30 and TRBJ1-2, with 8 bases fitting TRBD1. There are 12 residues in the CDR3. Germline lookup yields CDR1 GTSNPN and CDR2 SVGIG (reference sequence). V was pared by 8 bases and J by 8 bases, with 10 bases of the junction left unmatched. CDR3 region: CAGGGRGHGYTF. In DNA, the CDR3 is TGTGCCGGAGGAGGCAGGGGGCACGGCTACACCTTC.

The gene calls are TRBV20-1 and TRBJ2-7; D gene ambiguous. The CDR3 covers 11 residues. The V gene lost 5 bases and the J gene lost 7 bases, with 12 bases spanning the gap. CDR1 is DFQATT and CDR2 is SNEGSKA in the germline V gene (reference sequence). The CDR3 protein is CSAPRKDEQYF. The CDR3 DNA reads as TGCAGTGCTCCTAGGAAGGATGAGCAGTACTTC.

In DNA form, the CDR3 reads TGTGCCAGCAGCCGCCGGGACACTGAAGCTTTCTTT. Translating it yields CASSRRDTEAFF. The J gene is TRBJ1-1, the V gene TRBV7-8; D ambiguous. Trimming removed 5 bases from V and 3 bases from J, with 7 bases in between. CDR3 size: 12 residues. Germline-derived CDR1 and CDR2 are SGHVS and FQNEAQ. The entire variable domain, with the rest obtained from reference TRBV7-8 and TRBJ1-1, is as follows: GAGVSQSPRYKVAKRGQDVALRCDPISGHVSLFWYQQALGQGPEFLTYFQNEAQLDKSGLPSDRFFAERPEGSVSTLKIQRTQQEDSAVYLCASSRRDTEAFFGQGTRLTVV.

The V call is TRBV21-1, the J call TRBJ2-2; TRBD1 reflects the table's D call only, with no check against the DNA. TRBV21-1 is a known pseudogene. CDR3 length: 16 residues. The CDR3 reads CASRAWRQTNTGELFF. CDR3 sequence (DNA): TGTGCCAGCAGAGCATGGCGACAGACTAACACCGGGGAGCTGTTTTTT.

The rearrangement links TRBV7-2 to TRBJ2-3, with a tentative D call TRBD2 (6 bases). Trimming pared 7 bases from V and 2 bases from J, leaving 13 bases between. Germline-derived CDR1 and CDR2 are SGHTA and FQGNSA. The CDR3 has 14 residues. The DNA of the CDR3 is TGTGCCAGCACCTTTAGCGGATACACAGATACGCAGTATTTT. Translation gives CASTFSGYTDTQYF.

CDR3 in DNA: TGTGCCAGCTCACTAGACAGGTACGAGCAGTACTTC. It is translated as CASSLDRYEQYF. The chain couples TRBV18 to TRBJ2-7; possibly TRBD1 for D (6 bases). The CDR3 totals 12 residues. In germline, CDR1 is KGHSH, CDR2 LQKENI. V lost 4 bases and J lost 4, with 8 bases in between.

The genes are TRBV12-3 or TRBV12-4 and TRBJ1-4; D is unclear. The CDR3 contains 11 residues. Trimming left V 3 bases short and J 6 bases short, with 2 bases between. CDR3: CASSFDEKLFF. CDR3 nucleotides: TGTGCCAGCAGTTTCGATGAAAAACTGTTTTTT.

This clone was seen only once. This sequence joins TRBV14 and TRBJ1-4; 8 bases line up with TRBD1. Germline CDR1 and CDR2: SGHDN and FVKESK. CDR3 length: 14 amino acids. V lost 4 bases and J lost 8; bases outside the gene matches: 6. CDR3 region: CASSPITGGEKLFF. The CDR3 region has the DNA TGTGCCAGCAGCCCTATAACAGGGGGAGAAAAACTGTTTTTT.

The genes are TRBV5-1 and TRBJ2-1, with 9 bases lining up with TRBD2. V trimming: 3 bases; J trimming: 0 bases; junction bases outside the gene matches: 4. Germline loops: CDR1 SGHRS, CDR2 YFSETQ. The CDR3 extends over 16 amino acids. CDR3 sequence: CASSYVSGSSYNEQFF. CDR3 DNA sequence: TGCGCCAGCAGCTATGTTAGCGGGAGCTCCTACAATGAGCAGTTCTTC.

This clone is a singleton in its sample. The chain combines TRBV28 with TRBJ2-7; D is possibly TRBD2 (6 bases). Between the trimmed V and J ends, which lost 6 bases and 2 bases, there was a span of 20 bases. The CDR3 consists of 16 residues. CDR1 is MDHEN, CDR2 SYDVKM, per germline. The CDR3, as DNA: TGTGCCAGCAGCTCTAGGTCCAGCGGGTCCCCCTACGAGCAGTACTTC. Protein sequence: CASSSRSSGSPYEQYF.

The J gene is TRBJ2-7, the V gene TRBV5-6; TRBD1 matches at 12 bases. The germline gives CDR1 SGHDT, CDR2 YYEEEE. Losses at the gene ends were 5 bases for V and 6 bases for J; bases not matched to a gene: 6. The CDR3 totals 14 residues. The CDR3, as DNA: TGTGCCAGCAGTTGGGGGACAGGGGGCGTCGAGCAGTACTTC. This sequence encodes CASSWGTGGVEQYF.

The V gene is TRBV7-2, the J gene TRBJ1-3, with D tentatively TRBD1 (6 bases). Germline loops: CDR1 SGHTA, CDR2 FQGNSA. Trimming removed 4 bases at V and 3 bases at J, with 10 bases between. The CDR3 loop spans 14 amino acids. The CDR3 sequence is CASSSRGSGNTIYF. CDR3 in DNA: TGTGCCAGCAGCTCAAGGGGGAGTGGAAACACCATATATTTT. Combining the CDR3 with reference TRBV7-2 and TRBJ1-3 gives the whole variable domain GAGVSQSPSNKVTEKGKDVELRCDPISGHTALYWYRQSLGQGLEFLIYFQGNSAPDKSGLPSDRFSAERTGGSVSTLTIQRTQQEDSAVYLCASSSRGSGNTIYFGEGSWLTVV.

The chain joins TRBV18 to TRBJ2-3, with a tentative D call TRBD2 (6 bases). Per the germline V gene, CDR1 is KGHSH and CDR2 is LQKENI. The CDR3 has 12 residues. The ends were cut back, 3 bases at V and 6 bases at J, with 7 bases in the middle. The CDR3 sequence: CASSPDYDTQYF. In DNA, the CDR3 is TGTGCCAGCTCACCGGACTACGATACGCAGTATTTT.

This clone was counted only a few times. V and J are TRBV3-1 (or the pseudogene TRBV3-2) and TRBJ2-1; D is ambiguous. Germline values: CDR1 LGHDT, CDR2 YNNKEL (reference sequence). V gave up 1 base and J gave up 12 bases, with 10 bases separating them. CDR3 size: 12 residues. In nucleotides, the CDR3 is TGTGCCAGCAGCCAAGCACACGGCGGGCAGTTCTTC. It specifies CASSQAHGGQFF.

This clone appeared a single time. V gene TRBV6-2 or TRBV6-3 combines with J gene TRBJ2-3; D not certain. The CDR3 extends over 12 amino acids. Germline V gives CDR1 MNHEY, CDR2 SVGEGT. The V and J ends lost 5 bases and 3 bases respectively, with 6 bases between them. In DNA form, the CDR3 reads TGTGCCAGCAGTACATGGACAGATACGCAGTATTTT. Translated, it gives CASSTWTDTQYF.

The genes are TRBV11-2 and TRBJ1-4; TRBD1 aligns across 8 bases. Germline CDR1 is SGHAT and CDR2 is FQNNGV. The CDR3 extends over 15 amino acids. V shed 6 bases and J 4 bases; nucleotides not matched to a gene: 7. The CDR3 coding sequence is TGTGCCAGCAGTCTCCAGGGACAGGTTAATGAAAAACTGTTTTTT. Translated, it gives CASSLQGQVNEKLFF.